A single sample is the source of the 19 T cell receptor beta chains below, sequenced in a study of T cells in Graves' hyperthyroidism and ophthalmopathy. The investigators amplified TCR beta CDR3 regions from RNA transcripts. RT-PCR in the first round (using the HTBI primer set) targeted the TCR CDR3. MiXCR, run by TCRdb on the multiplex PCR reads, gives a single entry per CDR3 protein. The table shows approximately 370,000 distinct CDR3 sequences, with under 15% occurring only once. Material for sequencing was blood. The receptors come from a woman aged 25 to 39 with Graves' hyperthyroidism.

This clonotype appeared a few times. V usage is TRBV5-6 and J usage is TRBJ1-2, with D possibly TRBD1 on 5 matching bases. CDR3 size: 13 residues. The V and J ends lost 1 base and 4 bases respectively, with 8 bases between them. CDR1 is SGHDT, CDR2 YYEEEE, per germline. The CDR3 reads CASSLRQIYGYTF. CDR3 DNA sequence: TGTGCCAGCAGCTTGAGACAGATCTATGGCTACACCTTC. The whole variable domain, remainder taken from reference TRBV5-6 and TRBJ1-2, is DAGVTQSPTHLIKTRGQQVTLRCSPKSGHDTVSWYQQALGQGPQFIFQYYEEEERQRGNFPDRFSGHQFPNYSSELNVNALLLGDSALYLCASSLRQIYGYTFGSGTRLTVV.

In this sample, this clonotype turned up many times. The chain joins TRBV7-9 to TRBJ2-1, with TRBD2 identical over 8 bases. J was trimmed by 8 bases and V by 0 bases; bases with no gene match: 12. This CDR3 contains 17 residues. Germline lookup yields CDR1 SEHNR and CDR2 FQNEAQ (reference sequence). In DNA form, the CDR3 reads TGTGCCAGCAGCTTAGCTCTGGGAGCGGGAGAATTAGATGAGCAGTTCTTC. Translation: CASSLALGAGELDEQFF.

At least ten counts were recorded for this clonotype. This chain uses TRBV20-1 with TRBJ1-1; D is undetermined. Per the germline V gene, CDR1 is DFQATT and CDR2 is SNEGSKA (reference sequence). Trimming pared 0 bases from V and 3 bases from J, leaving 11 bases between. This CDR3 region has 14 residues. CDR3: CSARDPRVDTEAFF. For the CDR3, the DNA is TGCAGTGCTAGAGATCCGAGGGTGGACACTGAAGCTTTCTTT.

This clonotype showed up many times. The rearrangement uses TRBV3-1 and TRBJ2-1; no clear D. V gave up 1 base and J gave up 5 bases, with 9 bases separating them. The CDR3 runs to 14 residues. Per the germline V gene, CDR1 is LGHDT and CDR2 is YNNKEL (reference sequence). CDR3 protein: CASSQVWRDNEQFF. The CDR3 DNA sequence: TGTGCCAGCAGCCAAGTGTGGAGAGACAATGAGCAGTTCTTC.

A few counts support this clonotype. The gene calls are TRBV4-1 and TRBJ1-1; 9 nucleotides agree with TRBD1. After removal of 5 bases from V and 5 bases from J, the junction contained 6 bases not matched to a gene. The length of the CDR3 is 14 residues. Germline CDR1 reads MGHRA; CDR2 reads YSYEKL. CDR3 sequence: CASSIRQGETEAFF. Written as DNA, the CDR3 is TGCGCCAGCAGCATCCGACAGGGGGAGACTGAAGCTTTCTTT.

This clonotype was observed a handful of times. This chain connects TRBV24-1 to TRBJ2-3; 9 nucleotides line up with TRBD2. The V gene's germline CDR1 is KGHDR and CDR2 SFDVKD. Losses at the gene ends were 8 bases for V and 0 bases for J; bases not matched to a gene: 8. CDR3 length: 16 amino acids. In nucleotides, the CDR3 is TGTGCCACCAAGGACCGTAGCGGGGGAAGCACAGATACGCAGTATTTT. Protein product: CATKDRSGGSTDTQYF.

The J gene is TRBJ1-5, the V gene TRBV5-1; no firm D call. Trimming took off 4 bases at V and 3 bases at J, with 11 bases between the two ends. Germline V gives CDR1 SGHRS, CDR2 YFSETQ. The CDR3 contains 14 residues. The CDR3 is CASSPVPDNQPQHF. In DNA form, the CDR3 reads TGCGCCAGCAGCCCGGTTCCGGACAATCAGCCCCAGCATTTT.

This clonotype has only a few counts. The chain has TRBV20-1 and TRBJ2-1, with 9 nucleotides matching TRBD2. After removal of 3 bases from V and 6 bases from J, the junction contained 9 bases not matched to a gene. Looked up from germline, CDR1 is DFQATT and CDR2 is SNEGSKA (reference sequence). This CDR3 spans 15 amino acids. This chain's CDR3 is CSASQTSGLLNEQFF. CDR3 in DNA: TGCAGTGCTAGCCAGACTAGCGGCCTACTCAATGAGCAGTTCTTC.

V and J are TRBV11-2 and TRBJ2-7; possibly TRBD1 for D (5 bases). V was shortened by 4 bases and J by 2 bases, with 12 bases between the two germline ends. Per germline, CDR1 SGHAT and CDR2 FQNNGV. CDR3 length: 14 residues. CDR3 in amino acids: CASSSTGNAYEQYF. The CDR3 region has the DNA TGTGCCAGCAGCTCTACAGGAAACGCCTACGAGCAGTACTTC.

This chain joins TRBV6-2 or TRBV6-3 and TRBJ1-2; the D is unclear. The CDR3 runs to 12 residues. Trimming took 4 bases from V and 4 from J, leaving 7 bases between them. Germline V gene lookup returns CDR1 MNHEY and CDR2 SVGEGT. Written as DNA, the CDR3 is TGTGCCAGCAGTTCGGACCTCTATGGCTACACCTTC. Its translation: CASSSDLYGYTF.

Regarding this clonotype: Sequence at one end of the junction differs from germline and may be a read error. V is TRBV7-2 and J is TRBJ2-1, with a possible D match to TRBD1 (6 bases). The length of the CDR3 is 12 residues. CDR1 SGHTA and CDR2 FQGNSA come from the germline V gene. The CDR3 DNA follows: TGTGCCAGCACTCCAGGGGCCAATGAGCAGCTCTTC. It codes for CASTPGANEQLF.

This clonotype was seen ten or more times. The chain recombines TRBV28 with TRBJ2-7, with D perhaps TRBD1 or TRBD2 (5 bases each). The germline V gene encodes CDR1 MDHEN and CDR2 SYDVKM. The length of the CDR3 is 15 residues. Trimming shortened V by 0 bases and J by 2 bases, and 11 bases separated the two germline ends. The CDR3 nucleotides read TGTGCCAGCAGTTTATGGGGGGAGTTAACCTACGAGCAGTACTTC. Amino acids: CASSLWGELTYEQYF.

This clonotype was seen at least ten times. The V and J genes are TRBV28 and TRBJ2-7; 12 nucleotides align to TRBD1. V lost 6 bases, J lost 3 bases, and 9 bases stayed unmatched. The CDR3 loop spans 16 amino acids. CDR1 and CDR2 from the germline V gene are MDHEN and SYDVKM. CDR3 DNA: TGTGCCAGCAGCCCGGGACAGGGGGCGAGATTCTACGAGCAGTACTTC. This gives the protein CASSPGQGARFYEQYF.

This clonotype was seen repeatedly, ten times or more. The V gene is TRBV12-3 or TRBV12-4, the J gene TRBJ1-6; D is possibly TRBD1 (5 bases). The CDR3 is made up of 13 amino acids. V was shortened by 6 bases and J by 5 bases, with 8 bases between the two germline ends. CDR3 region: CASSLTDNSPLHF. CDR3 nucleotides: TGTGCCAGCAGCTTGACAGATAATTCACCCCTCCACTTT.

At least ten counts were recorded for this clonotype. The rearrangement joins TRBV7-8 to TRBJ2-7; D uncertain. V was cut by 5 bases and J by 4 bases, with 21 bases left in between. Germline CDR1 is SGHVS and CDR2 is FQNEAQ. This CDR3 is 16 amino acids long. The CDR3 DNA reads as TGTGCCAGCAGCCGACATGAACCTCGAGGATCATACGAGCAGTACTTC. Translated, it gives CASSRHEPRGSYEQYF. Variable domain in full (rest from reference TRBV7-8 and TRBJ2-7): GAGVSQSPRYKVAKRGQDVALRCDPISGHVSLFWYQQALGQGPEFLTYFQNEAQLDKSGLPSDRFFAERPEGSVSTLKIQRTQQEDSAVYLCASSRHEPRGSYEQYFGPGTRLTVT.

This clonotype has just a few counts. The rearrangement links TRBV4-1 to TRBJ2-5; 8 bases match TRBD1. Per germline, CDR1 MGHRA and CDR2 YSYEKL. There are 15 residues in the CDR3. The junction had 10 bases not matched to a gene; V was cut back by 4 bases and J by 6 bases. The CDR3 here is CASSPVPRGLKTQYF. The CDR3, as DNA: TGCGCCAGCAGCCCTGTACCCAGGGGGCTGAAGACCCAGTACTTC.

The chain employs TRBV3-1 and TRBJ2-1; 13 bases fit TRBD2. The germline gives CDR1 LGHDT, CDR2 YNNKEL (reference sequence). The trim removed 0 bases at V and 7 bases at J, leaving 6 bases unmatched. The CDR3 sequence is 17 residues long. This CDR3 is CASSQELAGGPWNEQFF. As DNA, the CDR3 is TGTGCCAGCAGCCAAGAACTAGCGGGAGGGCCGTGGAATGAGCAGTTCTTC.

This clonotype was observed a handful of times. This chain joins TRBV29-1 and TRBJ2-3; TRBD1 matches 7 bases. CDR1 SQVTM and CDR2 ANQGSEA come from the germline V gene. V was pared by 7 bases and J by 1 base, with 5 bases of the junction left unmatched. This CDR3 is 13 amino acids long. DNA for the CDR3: TGCAGCGCCACCGGGACAGGCACAGATACGCAGTATTTT. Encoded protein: CSATGTGTDTQYF.

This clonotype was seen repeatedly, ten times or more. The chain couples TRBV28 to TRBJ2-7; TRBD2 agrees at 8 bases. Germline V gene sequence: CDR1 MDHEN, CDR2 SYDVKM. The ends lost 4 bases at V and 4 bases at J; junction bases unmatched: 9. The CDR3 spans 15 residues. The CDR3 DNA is TGTGCCAGCAGTTCCGCTAGCGGGTCCGGATACGAGCAGTACTTC. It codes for CASSSASGSGYEQYF.